This T cell receptor beta chain was found in a study of T cell changes during pregnancy in multiple sclerosis. Some clones are missing from TCRdb's copy, which holds only in-frame ones; the method was immunoSEQ multiplex PCR. The repertoire has 15,000 to 20,000 clones, approximately 90% of them found once; the top ten carry under 1.5%. CDR3 size: 12 residues. V was clipped by 5 bases and J by 4 bases, with 7 bases between them. Germline CDR1 is SGHVS and CDR2 is FQNEAQ. The rearrangement uses TRBV7-8 and TRBJ2-3; D uncertain. This sequence originates from a female donor in good health, enrolled as a control in a pregnancy study. Material: CD4+ T cells from peripheral blood mononuclear cells, obtained in the first trimester of pregnancy. This CDR3 reads CASSPSADTQYF. The DNA for the CDR3 is TGTGCCAGCAGCCCATCGGCAGATACGCAGTATTTT.